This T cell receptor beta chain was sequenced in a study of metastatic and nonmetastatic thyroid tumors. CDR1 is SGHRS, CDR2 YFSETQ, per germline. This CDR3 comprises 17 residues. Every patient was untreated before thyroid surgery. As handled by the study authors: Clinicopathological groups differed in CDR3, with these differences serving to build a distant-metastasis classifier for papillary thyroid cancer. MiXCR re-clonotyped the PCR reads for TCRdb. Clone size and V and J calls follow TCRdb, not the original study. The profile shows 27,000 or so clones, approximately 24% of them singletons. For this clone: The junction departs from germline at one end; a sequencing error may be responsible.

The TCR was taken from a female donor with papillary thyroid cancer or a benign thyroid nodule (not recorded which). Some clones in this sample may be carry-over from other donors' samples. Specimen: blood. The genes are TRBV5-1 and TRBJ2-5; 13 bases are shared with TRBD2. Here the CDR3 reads CASSLAGLAGAQGTQYF. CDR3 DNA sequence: TGCGCCAGCAGCTTGGCCGGACTAGCGGGAGCCCAAGGGACCCAGTACTTC. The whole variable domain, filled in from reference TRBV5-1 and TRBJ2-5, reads KAGVTQTPRYLIKTRGQQVTLSCSPISGHRSVSWYQQTPGQGLQFLFEYFSETQRNKGNFPGRFSGRQFSNSRSEMNVSTLELGDSALYLCASSLAGLAGAQGTQYFGPGTRLLVL.